This entry features one TCR beta chain sequence. This specimen belongs to a study of OX40 agonist ivuxolimab in advanced cancers. Overall study: Participants could have had prior anti-PD-1, anti-PD-L1 or anti-CTLA-4 therapy, and approximately 40% had some.

Profiled with immunoSEQ multiplex PCR; TCRdb holds only in-frame clones, not every one. This table holds 90,000 to 120,000 clones, 85% to 95% found once. Blood sampling took place at baseline, cycle 4 day 1, and cycle 7 day 1. This sequence originates from an adult with an advanced solid tumor such as melanoma, head and neck, liver or kidney cancer. Material: CD4+ or CD8+ T cells sorted from blood, obtained in a trial of the OX40 agonist ivuxolimab.

CDR3 amino acids: CASSADSNQPQHF. DNA of the CDR3: TGTGCCAGTAGTGCTGATAGCAATCAGCCCCAGCATTTT. The chain combines TRBV19 with TRBJ1-5; D uncertain. This CDR3 contains 13 residues. Trimming removed 5 bases at V and 0 bases at J, with 5 bases between. The germline V gene encodes CDR1 LNHDA and CDR2 SQIVND (reference sequence).